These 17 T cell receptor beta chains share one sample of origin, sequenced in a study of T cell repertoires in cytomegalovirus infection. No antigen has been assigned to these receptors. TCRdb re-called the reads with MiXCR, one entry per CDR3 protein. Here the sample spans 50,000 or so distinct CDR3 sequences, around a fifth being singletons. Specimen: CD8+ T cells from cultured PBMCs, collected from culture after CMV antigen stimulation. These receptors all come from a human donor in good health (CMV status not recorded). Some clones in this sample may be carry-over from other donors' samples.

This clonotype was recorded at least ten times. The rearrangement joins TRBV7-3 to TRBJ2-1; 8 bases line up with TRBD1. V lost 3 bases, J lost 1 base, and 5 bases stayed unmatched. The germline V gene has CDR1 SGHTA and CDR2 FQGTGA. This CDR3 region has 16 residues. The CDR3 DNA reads TGTGCCAGCAGCTTGGCCGGACAGGGATCCTACAATGAGCAGTTCTTC. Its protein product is CASSLAGQGSYNEQFF.

CDR3 sequence reads: CSVELAGGGYEQYF. CDR3 nucleotide sequence: TGCAGCGTTGAACTAGCGGGAGGAGGCTACGAGCAGTACTTC. The J gene is TRBJ2-7, the V gene TRBV29-1, with 11 bases identical to TRBD2. The trim removed 2 bases at V and 3 bases at J, leaving 3 bases unmatched. This CDR3 is built from 14 residues. Germline V gene lookup returns CDR1 SQVTM and CDR2 ANQGSEA.

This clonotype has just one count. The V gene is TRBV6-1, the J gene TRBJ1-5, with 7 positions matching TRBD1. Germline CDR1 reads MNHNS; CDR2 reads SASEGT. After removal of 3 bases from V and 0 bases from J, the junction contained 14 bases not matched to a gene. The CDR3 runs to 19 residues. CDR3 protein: CASSEGFRDSLYSNQPQHF. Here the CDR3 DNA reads TGTGCCAGCAGTGAGGGATTCCGGGACAGCCTATATAGCAATCAGCCCCAGCATTTT.

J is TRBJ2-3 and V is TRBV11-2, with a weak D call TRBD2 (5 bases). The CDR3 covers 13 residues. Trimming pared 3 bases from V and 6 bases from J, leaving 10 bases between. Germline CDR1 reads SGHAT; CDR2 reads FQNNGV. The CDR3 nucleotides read TGTGCCAGCAGCTTTGGAATAGCGGATACGCAGTATTTT. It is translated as CASSFGIADTQYF.

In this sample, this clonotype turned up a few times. This CDR3 is CASSLGDSGNYGYTF. CDR3 nucleotides: TGTGCCAGCAGTTTAGGGGATTCGGGAAACTATGGCTACACCTTC. The rearrangement links TRBV28 to TRBJ1-2; D gene uncertain. Looked up from germline, CDR1 is MDHEN and CDR2 is SYDVKM. V shed 2 bases and J shed 2 bases, with 12 bases lying between them. The CDR3 length is 15 residues.

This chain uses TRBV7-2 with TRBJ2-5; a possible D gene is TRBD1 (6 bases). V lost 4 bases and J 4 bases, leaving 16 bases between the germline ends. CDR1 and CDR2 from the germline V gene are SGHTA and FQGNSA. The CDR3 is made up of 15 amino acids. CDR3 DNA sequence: TGTGCCAGCAGCTCCCAGAAGACAGGCCCAGAGACCCAGTACTTC. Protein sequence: CASSSQKTGPETQYF.

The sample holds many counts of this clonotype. The CDR3 loop is CASSLPTGGGRNEQFF. CDR3 nucleotides: TGTGCCAGCAGTCTTCCGACAGGGGGAGGTAGGAATGAGCAGTTCTTC. The chain has TRBV27 and TRBJ2-1; 9 nucleotides agree with TRBD1. The V and J ends lost 5 bases and 7 bases, in that order; junction bases with no gene match: 12. The CDR3 runs 16 residues. The germline gives CDR1 MNHEY, CDR2 SMNVEV (reference sequence).

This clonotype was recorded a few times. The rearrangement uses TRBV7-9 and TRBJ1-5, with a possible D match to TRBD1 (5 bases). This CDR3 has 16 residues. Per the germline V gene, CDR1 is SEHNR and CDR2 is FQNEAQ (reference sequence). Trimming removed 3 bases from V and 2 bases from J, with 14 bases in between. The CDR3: CASSFSPREGNQPQHF. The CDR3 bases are TGTGCCAGCAGCTTCTCCCCCAGGGAGGGCAATCAGCCCCAGCATTTT.

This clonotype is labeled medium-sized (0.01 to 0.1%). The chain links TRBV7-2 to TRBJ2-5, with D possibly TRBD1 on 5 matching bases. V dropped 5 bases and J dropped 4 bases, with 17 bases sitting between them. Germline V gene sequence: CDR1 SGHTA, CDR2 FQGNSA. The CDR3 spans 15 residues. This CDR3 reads CASSELRARGETQYF. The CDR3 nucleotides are TGTGCCAGCAGCGAGCTTAGGGCTAGGGGAGAGACCCAGTACTTC.

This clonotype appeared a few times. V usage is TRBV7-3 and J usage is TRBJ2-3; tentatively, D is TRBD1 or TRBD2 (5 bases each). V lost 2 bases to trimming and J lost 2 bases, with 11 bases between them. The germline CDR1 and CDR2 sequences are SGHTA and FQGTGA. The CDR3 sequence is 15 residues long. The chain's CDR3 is CASSLGGAFTDTQYF. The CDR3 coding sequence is TGTGCCAGCAGCTTAGGGGGAGCCTTCACAGATACGCAGTATTTT.

For the CDR3, the DNA is TGTGCCATCAGTGACCGCGTTCACAGGGATACGCAGTATTTT. Its translation: CAISDRVHRDTQYF. The gene calls are TRBV10-3 and TRBJ2-3, with a weak D call TRBD1 (5 bases). The V end was cut by 3 bases, the J end by 6 bases, with 13 bases between. This CDR3 is built from 14 residues. In germline, CDR1 is ENHRY, CDR2 SYGVKD.

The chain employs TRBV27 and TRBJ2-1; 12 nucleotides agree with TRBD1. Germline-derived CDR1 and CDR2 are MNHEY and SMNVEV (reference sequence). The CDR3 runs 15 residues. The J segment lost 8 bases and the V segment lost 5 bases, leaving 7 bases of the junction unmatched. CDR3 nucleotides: TGTGCCAGCAGTGGGACAGGGGGCCGTAGGGATGAGCAGTTCTTC. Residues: CASSGTGGRRDEQFF.

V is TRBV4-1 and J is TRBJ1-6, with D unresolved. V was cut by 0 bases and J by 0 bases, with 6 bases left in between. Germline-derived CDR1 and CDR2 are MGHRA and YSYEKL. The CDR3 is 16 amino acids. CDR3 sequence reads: CASSQDSSSYNSPLHF. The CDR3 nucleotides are TGCGCCAGCAGCCAAGATTCAAGCTCCTATAATTCACCCCTCCACTTT.

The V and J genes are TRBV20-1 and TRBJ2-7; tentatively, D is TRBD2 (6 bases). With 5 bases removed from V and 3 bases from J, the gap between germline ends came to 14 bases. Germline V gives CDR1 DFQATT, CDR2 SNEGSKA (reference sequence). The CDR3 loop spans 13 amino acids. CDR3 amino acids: CSAPGLLFYEQYF. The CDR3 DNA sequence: TGCAGTGCTCCGGGACTCCTCTTCTACGAGCAGTACTTC.

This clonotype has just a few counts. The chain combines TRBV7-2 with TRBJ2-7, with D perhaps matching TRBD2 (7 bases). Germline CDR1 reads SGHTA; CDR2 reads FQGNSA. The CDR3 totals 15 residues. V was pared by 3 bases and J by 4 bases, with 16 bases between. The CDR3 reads CASSFGRGGWYEQYF. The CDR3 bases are TGTGCCAGCAGCTTCGGTAGGGGGGGCTGGTACGAGCAGTACTTC.

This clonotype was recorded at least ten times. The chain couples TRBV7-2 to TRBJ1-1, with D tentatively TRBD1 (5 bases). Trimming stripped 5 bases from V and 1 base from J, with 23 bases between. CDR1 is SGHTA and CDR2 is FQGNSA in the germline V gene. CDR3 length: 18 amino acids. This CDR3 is CASSPRFSFRQKNTEAFF. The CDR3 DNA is TGTGCCAGCAGCCCCCGTTTTAGTTTTAGACAGAAGAACACTGAAGCTTTCTTT.

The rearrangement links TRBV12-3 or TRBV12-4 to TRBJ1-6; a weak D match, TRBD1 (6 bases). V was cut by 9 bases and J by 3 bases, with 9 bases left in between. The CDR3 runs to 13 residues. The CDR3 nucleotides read TGTGCCAGTGGACAGATCTATAATTCACCCCTCCACTTT. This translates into CASGQIYNSPLHF.